This T cell receptor (beta chain) originates from a study of blood T cell repertoires in COVID-19. Per germline, CDR1 SGHVS and CDR2 FQNEAQ. Trimming took off 0 bases at V and 0 bases at J, with 9 bases between the two ends. The CDR3 length is 15 residues. Only in-frame clones appear in the TCRdb table, and some are missing; sequencing was by immunoSEQ multiplex PCR. This table holds approximately 290,000 clones, approximately 85% found once. The sample consisted of peripheral blood. This TCR derives from a human donor with COVID-19, enrolled during active disease. The donor label of this sample is uncertain. The chain couples TRBV7-8 to TRBJ2-7; D not resolved. The CDR3 DNA reads as TGTGCCAGCAGCTTAGCGCCTCCGGTCTCCTACGAGCAGTACTTC. The encoded protein is CASSLAPPVSYEQYF.